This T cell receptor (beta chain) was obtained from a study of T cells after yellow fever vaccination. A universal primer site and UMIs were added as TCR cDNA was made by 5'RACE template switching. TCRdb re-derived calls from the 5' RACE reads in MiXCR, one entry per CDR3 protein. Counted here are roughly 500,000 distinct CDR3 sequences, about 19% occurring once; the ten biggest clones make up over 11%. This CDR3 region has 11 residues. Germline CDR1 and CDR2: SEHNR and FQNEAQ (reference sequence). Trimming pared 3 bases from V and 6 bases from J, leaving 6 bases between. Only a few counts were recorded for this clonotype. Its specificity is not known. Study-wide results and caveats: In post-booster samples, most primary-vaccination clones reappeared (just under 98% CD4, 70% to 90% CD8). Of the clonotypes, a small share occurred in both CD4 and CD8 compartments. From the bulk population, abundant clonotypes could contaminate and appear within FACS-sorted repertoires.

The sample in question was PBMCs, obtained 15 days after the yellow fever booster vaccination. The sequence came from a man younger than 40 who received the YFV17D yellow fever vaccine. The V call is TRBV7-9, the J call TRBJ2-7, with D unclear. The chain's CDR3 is CASSFESEQYF. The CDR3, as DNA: TGTGCCAGCAGCTTTGAAAGCGAGCAGTACTTC.